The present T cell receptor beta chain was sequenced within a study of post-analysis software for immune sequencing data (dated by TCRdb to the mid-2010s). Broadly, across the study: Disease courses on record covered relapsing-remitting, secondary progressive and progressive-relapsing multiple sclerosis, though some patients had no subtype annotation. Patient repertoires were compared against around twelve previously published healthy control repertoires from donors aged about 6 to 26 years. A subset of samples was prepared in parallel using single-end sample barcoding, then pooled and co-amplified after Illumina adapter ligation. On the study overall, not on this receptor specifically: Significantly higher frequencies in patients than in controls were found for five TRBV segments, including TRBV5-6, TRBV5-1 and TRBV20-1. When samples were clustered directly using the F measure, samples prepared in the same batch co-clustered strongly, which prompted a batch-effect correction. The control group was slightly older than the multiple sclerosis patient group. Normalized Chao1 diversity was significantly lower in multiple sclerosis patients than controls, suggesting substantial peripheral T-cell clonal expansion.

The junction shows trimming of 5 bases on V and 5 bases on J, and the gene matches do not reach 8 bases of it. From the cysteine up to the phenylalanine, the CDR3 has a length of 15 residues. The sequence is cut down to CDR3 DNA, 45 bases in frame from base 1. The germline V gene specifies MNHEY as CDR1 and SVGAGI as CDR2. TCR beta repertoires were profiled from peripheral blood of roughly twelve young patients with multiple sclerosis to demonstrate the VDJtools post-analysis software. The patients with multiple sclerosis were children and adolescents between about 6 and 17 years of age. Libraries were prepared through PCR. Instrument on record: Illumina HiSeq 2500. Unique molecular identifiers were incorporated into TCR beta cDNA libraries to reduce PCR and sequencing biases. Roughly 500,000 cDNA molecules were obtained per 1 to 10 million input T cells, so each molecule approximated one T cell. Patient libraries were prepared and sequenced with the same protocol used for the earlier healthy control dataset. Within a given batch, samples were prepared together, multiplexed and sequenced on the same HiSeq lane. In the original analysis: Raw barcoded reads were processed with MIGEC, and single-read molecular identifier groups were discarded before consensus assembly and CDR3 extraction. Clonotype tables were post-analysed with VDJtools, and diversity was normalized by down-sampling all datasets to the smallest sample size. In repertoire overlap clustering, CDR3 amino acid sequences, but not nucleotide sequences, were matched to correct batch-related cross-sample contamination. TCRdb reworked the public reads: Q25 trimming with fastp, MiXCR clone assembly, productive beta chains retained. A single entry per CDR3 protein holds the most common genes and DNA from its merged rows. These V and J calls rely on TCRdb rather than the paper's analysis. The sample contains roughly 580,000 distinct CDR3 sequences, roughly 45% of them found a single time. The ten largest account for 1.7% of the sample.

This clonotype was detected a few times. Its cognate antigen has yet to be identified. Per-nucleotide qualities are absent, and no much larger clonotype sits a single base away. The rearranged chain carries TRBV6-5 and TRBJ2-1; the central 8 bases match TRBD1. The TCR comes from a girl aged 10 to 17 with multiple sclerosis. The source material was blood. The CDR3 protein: CASSRGQGYNNEQFF. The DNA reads TGTGCCAGCAGTCGCGGACAGGGATACAACAATGAGCAGTTCTTC.